A selection of T cell receptor beta chains follows, all from one sample in a study of blood T cell repertoires in COVID-19. Assay used: immunoSEQ multiplex PCR; TCRdb lists only in-frame clones, some missing. Of 250,000 or so clones listed, approximately 89% are singletons. Sequencing used PBMCs or T cells enriched from blood (not recorded which). These TCRs come from a woman aged 40 to 50 with acute COVID-19. Both conserved end residues are part of each CDR3. D genes are given only for firm matches. Some rows have no size entry. The others give once, few or many, or a class for an expanded clone.

j_call: TRBJ2-5
v_call: TRBV24-1
d_call: TRBD2
clone_size: .
cdr3_nt: TGTGCCACCAGTGACAGCGGGAGTGCGGGAGAGACCCAGTACTTC
cdr3_aa: CATSDSGSAGETQYF

j_call: TRBJ1-5
v_call: TRBV18
d_call: .
clone_size: .
cdr3_nt: TGTGCCAGCTCACCCAATAGCAATCAGCCCCAGCATTTT
cdr3_aa: CASSPNSNQPQHF

j_call: TRBJ2-3
v_call: TRBV15
d_call: TRBD2
clone_size: .
cdr3_nt: TGTGCCACCAGCAGAGAGGAGGGATACCGGGGGGGCACAGATACGCAGTATTTT
cdr3_aa: CATSREEGYRGGTDTQYF

j_call: TRBJ2-3
v_call: TRBV14
d_call: .
clone_size: few
cdr3_nt: TGTGCCAGCAGCCAAGATCTGACTTTAAGCACAGATACGCAGTATTTT
cdr3_aa: CASSQDLTLSTDTQYF

j_call: TRBJ1-6
v_call: TRBV27
d_call: .
clone_size: .
cdr3_nt: TGTGCCAGCAGCCTCGACAGAATTAATTCACCCCTCCACTTT
cdr3_aa: CASSLDRINSPLHF

j_call: TRBJ1-2
v_call: TRBV5-6
d_call: TRBD1
clone_size: .
cdr3_nt: TGTGCCAGCAGCCCCGGGGGACAGGTCTATGGCTACACCTTC
cdr3_aa: CASSPGGQVYGYTF

j_call: TRBJ1-6
v_call: TRBV4-3
d_call: .
clone_size: .
cdr3_nt: TGCGCCAGCAGCCAAACCCAGGGTACCTATAATTCACCCCTCCACTTT
cdr3_aa: CASSQTQGTYNSPLHF

j_call: TRBJ2-3
v_call: TRBV7-2
d_call: .
clone_size: .
cdr3_nt: TGTGCCAGCAGCTTAGTTGGGCCAGGGGGCACAGATACGCAGTATTTT
cdr3_aa: CASSLVGPGGTDTQYF

j_call: TRBJ2-7
v_call: TRBV7-9
d_call: TRBD1
clone_size: .
cdr3_nt: TGTGCCAGCAGTTTGGGACAGGGAGAAGGGAACTTC
cdr3_aa: CASSLGQGEGNF

j_call: TRBJ2-1
v_call: TRBV6-5
d_call: TRBD2
clone_size: .
cdr3_nt: TGTGCCAGCACCGGGACTAGCGGCAGTAATGAGCAGTTCTTC
cdr3_aa: CASTGTSGSNEQFF

j_call: TRBJ2-1
v_call: TRBV24-1
d_call: TRBD1
clone_size: .
cdr3_nt: TGTGCCACCAGAAGAGGAGAGGGGGCAGGCCGGAATGAGCAGTTCTTC
cdr3_aa: CATRRGEGAGRNEQFF

j_call: TRBJ1-1
v_call: TRBV29-1
d_call: TRBD1
clone_size: .
cdr3_nt: TGCAGCGTTCTACAGGGGTCTACTGAAGCTTTCTTT
cdr3_aa: CSVLQGSTEAFF

j_call: TRBJ2-3
v_call: TRBV9
d_call: TRBD2
clone_size: .
cdr3_nt: TGTGCCAGCAGCCCCCGGGGGGCGGGGGGTTCCTACACAGATACGCAGTATTTT
cdr3_aa: CASSPRGAGGSYTDTQYF

j_call: TRBJ1-3
v_call: TRBV4-2
d_call: TRBD1
clone_size: .
cdr3_nt: TGTGCCAGCAGCCAAGATAATCGCAGGGGGCCTGGAAACACCATATATTTT
cdr3_aa: CASSQDNRRGPGNTIYF

j_call: TRBJ1-6
v_call: TRBV14
d_call: .
clone_size: .
cdr3_nt: TGTGCCAGCAGCCAAGAGGACTTGCAGAATTCACCCCTCCACTTT
cdr3_aa: CASSQEDLQNSPLHF

j_call: TRBJ1-3
v_call: TRBV7-6
d_call: .
clone_size: .
cdr3_nt: TGTGCCAGCAGCTTAGCCTCAGGGCTCTTGGGTGGAAACACCATATATTTT
cdr3_aa: CASSLASGLLGGNTIYF

j_call: TRBJ2-1
v_call: TRBV7-2
d_call: TRBD2
clone_size: .
cdr3_nt: TGTGCCAGCACCTTACTCCCCCCGGGACTAGGGGGAGGTGAGCAGTTCTTC
cdr3_aa: CASTLLPPGLGGGEQFF